This T cell receptor (beta chain) was obtained from a study of CD8 T cells in ankylosing spondylitis. General study results and limits: There was a TCR beta motif, made of eight highly homologous variants, that appeared characteristic of ankylosing spondylitis blood. Some motif variants had been reported before (in reactive arthritis synovial fluid and blood).

The sample holds many counts of this clonotype. Its antigen is still unknown. CDR1 is SGHTA and CDR2 is FQGNSA in the germline V gene. V dropped 5 bases and J dropped 7; count of bases not matched to a gene: 11. The CDR3 totals 15 residues. 5'-RACE, quantitative and with molecular barcodes, yielded the TCR beta libraries. TCRdb reprocessed the 5' RACE reads via MiXCR and lists one record per CDR3 protein. The sample carries about 440,000 distinct CDR3 sequences, roughly 18% recorded once. This TCR derives from a male donor with ankylosing spondylitis. V gene TRBV7-2 combines with J gene TRBJ1-2; 9 bases are a match to TRBD1. Sequencing was done on a sample of blood, either unsorted or a sorted T cell fraction (not recorded which). CDR3 coding DNA: TGTGCCAGCAGCCTCCTACTACAGGGGGCCGGTGGCTACACCTTC. It codes for CASSLLLQGAGGYTF.